Listed here are 4 T cell receptor beta chains from one sample, sequenced in a study of human T cells and chemical hapten exposure. Noted time point: pre-sensitization, week 0. Treatment here: therapeutic diphenylcyclopropenone sensitization with weekly scalp DPC. TCRdb reprocessed the RACE reads with MiXCR, giving one entry per CDR3 protein. The table has approximately 370,000 distinct CDR3 sequences, about 5.4% seen once. The sample in question was whole blood, obtained in connection with sensitization to the hapten diphenylcyclopropenone (DPC). Every receptor here comes from a woman aged 18 to 35 with alopecia areata. Some clones in this sample may be carry-over from other donors' samples.

This clonotype occurred a few times. V is TRBV20-1 and J is TRBJ2-7; 10 bases map to TRBD2. In germline, CDR1 is DFQATT, CDR2 SNEGSKA (reference sequence). J was trimmed by 2 bases and V by 7 bases; bases with no gene match: 5. There are 13 residues in the CDR3. CDR3 amino acids: CSGAGTSAYEQYF. In DNA form, the CDR3 reads TGCAGTGGTGCCGGGACTAGCGCCTACGAGCAGTACTTC.

This clonotype was counted many times. CDR3 nucleotide sequence: TGCGCCAGCAGCTTTGACCCGACTAGCACAGATACGCAGTATTTT. Amino acid sequence: CASSFDPTSTDTQYF. The chain recombines TRBV5-1 with TRBJ2-3; D is uncertain. This CDR3 region has 15 residues. Per the germline V gene, CDR1 is SGHRS and CDR2 is YFSETQ. V was pared by 2 bases and J by 0 bases, with 10 bases between.

The CDR3 nucleotides are TGTGCCAGCAGCACCTGGACAGCGAACACTGAAGCTTTCTTT. Its translation is CASSTWTANTEAFF. V usage is TRBV5-5 and J usage is TRBJ1-1; weak D call: TRBD1 (6 bases). The length of the CDR3 is 14 residues. Germline V lookup: CDR1 SGHKS, CDR2 YYEKEE (reference sequence). Trimming pared 4 bases from V and 1 base from J, leaving 11 bases between.

The chain joins TRBV11-2 to TRBJ1-2, with D hard to call. CDR3 length: 16 residues. V was pared by 5 bases and J by 1 base, with 17 bases between. Germline assignment: CDR1 SGHAT and CDR2 FQNNGV. CDR3: CASSPFPKESNYGYTF. The CDR3 region has the DNA TGTGCCAGCAGCCCCTTTCCAAAAGAAAGTAACTATGGCTACACCTTC.